The 16 T cell receptor beta chains given below trace back to one sample, sequenced in a study of T cell clonotyping in hematopoietic cell transplantation. Repertoires were generated with immunoSEQ multiplex PCR, while TCRdb's copy carries only in-frame clones and drops some. The repertoire holds some 28,000 clones, with 82% as singletons. Stated time point: recipient sample about 28 days before transplant, after cytoreduction. Sequencing used peripheral blood mononuclear cells, obtained before stem cell transplant. The receptors shown here come from a middle-aged man with acute myeloid leukemia. Some clones in this sample may be carry-over from other donors' samples.

The CDR3 DNA reads as TGTGCCAGCAGTGGACAGGGTCTGTTGTACGAGCAGTACTTC. Translated, it gives CASSGQGLLYEQYF. The rearrangement uses TRBV6-1 and TRBJ2-7; 7 bases match TRBD1. The CDR3 contains 14 residues. CDR1 MNHNS and CDR2 SASEGT come from the germline V gene. V was pared by 4 bases and J by 4 bases, with 7 bases of the junction left unmatched.

The rearrangement joins TRBV29-1 to TRBJ2-1; 9 bases map to TRBD1. Germline trimming cut 5 bases from V and 9 bases from J; bases unmatched to any gene: 8. The CDR3 runs 13 residues. The germline CDR1 and CDR2 sequences are SQVTM and ANQGSEA. The CDR3 here is CSVLRDRATEQFF. The CDR3 bases are TGCAGCGTTCTCCGGGACAGGGCCACTGAGCAGTTCTTC.

The sample holds one count of this clone. The genes are TRBV7-2 and TRBJ2-7; D could derive from TRBD1 or TRBD2 (6 bases each). V was pared by 2 bases and J by 3 bases, with 14 bases between. Germline values: CDR1 SGHTA, CDR2 FQGNSA. The CDR3 length is 15 residues. CDR3: CASSLRTGANYEQYF. The CDR3 nucleotides read TGTGCCAGCAGCTTACGAACGGGGGCCAACTACGAGCAGTACTTC.

The chain employs TRBV11-3 and TRBJ1-1; D possibly corresponds to TRBD1 (6 bases). The CDR3 covers 14 residues. The V and J ends lost 2 bases and 5 bases respectively, with 12 bases between them. Germline CDR1 and CDR2: SGHNT and YENEEA. CDR3 in amino acids: CASSLTGKGTEAFF. The CDR3 nucleotides are TGTGCCAGCAGCTTAACAGGGAAAGGGACTGAAGCTTTCTTT.

This clone turned up a few times. V is TRBV9 and J is TRBJ2-3; maybe TRBD2 (6 bases). V dropped 0 bases and J dropped 5 bases, with 10 bases sitting between them. Germline V CDR1 and CDR2: SGDLS, YYNGEE. The CDR3 is 14 residues long. The CDR3 bases are TGTGCCAGCAGCGTAGTGGGGCGGGGAGATACGCAGTATTTT. Translated: CASSVVGRGDTQYF.

The chain carries TRBV7-9 and TRBJ1-1; the D gene is possibly TRBD1 (6 bases). This CDR3 has 13 residues. Germline loops: CDR1 SEHNR, CDR2 FQNEAQ (reference sequence). With 4 bases removed from V and 5 bases from J, the gap between germline ends came to 11 bases. The CDR3 loop is CASSSRGGTEAFF. CDR3 DNA: TGTGCCAGCAGCTCCCGAGGGGGTACTGAAGCTTTCTTT.

In this sample, this clone turned up once. The chain uses TRBV2 and TRBJ1-5; no clear D gene. The V and J ends lost 6 bases and 5 bases respectively, with 14 bases between them. This CDR3 is 14 amino acids long. Per the germline V gene, CDR1 is SNHLY and CDR2 is FYNNEI. CDR3 in amino acids: CASRRSHLDQPQHF. Here the CDR3 DNA reads TGTGCCAGCAGAAGGTCCCATCTGGATCAGCCCCAGCATTTT.

The genes are TRBV7-9 and TRBJ1-1, with D unresolved. Germline CDR1 is SEHNR and CDR2 is FQNEAQ (reference sequence). V was pared by 5 bases and J by 2 bases, with 9 bases between. This CDR3 comprises 13 residues. CDR3 protein: CASSEPINTEAFF. Written as DNA, the CDR3 is TGTGCCAGCAGCGAACCGATCAACACTGAAGCTTTCTTT.

This rearrangement joins TRBV30 to TRBJ2-7; 9 positions match TRBD1. CDR1 and CDR2 from the germline V gene are GTSNPN and SVGIG (reference sequence). The CDR3 is 13 amino acids. The V gene end was trimmed by 1 base and the J gene end by 4 bases; junction bases not matched to a gene: 2. This CDR3 reads CAWSGDRAYEQYF. DNA for the CDR3: TGTGCCTGGAGTGGGGACAGGGCTTACGAGCAGTACTTC.

The chain uses TRBV2 and TRBJ1-6, with 9 positions matching TRBD1. The CDR3 has 14 residues. Per the germline V gene, CDR1 is SNHLY and CDR2 is FYNNEI. The J segment lost 3 bases and the V segment lost 7 bases, leaving 1 base of the junction unmatched. The CDR3 loop is CASTGQGYNSPLHF. The CDR3 coding sequence is TGTGCCAGCACGGGACAGGGCTATAATTCACCCCTCCACTTT. Together with reference TRBV2 and TRBJ1-6, the CDR3 gives the full variable domain: EPEVTQTPSHQVTQMGQEVILRCVPISNHLYFYWYRQILGQKVEFLVSFYNNEISEKSEIFDDQFSVERPDGSNFTLKIRSTKLEDSAMYFCASTGQGYNSPLHFGNGTRLTVT.

V gene TRBV5-1 combines with J gene TRBJ1-4; D remains unclear. CDR3 length: 14 amino acids. V was pared by 4 bases and J by 0 bases, with 7 bases between. CDR1 and CDR2 (germline): SGHRS, YFSETQ. The CDR3 is CASSTDTTNEKLFF. The CDR3 DNA reads TGCGCCAGCAGCACAGATACAACTAATGAAAAACTGTTTTTT.

The V call is TRBV6-5, the J call TRBJ1-2, with D perhaps matching TRBD1 (5 bases). CDR1 and CDR2 (germline): MNHEY, SVGAGI. Trimming took off 6 bases at V and 2 bases at J, with 13 bases between the two ends. The CDR3 runs to 14 residues. The CDR3 region is CASRLARGNYGYTF. The CDR3 bases are TGTGCCAGCAGACTCGCAAGGGGCAACTATGGCTACACCTTC.

The chain links TRBV28 to TRBJ2-1, with 7 bases that match TRBD1. V was pared by 3 bases and J by 7 bases, with 6 bases of the junction left unmatched. The CDR3 length is 14 residues. The germline gives CDR1 MDHEN, CDR2 SYDVKM. Here the CDR3 DNA reads TGTGCCAGCAGTTTCAACAGGGGCCCTAATGAGCAGTTCTTC. Translation gives CASSFNRGPNEQFF.

V usage is TRBV5-1 and J usage is TRBJ2-7; D perhaps matches TRBD2 (6 bases). This CDR3 has 12 amino acids. The germline V gene has CDR1 SGHRS and CDR2 YFSETQ. Deletions cut 7 bases from V and 2 bases from J, with 10 bases between. This chain's CDR3 is CASSSVPYEQYF. The CDR3 DNA sequence: TGCGCCAGCTCTAGCGTACCCTACGAGCAGTACTTC.

This clone was observed a single time. The chain joins TRBV25-1 to TRBJ1-4; TRBD1 matches at 10 bases. The CDR3 has 17 residues. The V and J ends lost 4 bases and 6 bases, in that order; junction bases with no gene match: 11. Per the germline V gene, CDR1 is MGHDK and CDR2 is SYGVNS. The CDR3 nucleotides read TGTGCCAGCAGTGCTTCCCGGGACAGGGGCGGGGATGAAAAACTGTTTTTT. Translating gives CASSASRDRGGDEKLFF.

The chain combines TRBV7-3 with TRBJ2-5, with D perhaps being TRBD1 or TRBD2 (5 bases each). CDR3 size: 16 residues. Trimming removed 5 bases from V and 1 base from J, with 17 bases in between. In germline, CDR1 is SGHTA, CDR2 FQGTGA. The CDR3, as DNA: TGTGCCAGCAGCCTCAATGGACGGGGCGGCCAAGAGACCCAGTACTTC. It encodes CASSLNGRGGQETQYF.